This is a list of T cell receptor beta chains from one sample in a study of T-cell reconstitution after alpha-beta-depleted transplantation in children. TCRdb fed the PCR reads into MiXCR, producing one record per CDR3 protein. The sample gives about 610,000 distinct CDR3 sequences, roughly 10% of which show up once; approximately 4.1% is in the top ten. The sample here was PBMCs from the stem cell graft donor, taken from the stem cell graft. These receptors all come from a human donor who donated a stem cell graft to a child with acute myeloid leukemia. The CDR3 runs from the conserved cysteine through the conserved F or W. D genes are given only for firm matches. Where a row states a size, it is once, few, many or the class of an expanded clone; other rows omit it.

once	TRBD1	TRBV20-1	TRBJ2-1	CSAKTGGYNEQFF	TGCAGTGCTAAGACAGGGGGGTACAATGAGCAGTTCTTC
few	.	TRBV20-1	TRBJ1-1	CSAMEGITRAFF	TGCAGTGCCATGGAGGGGATCACCCGGGCTTTCTTT
few	TRBD2	TRBV29-1	TRBJ2-1	CSIQRGWSYNEQFF	TGCAGCATCCAGCGGGGGTGGTCCTACAATGAGCAGTTCTTC
.	TRBD2	TRBV6-5	TRBJ2-2	CASSYGRGGTGELFF	TGTGCCAGCAGTTACGGACGGGGGGGCACCGGGGAGCTGTTTTTT
.	TRBD1	TRBV12-5	TRBJ1-1	CASGQKTWTGGNTEAFF	TGTGCTAGTGGTCAGAAAACTTGGACAGGGGGGAACACTGAAGCTTTCTTT
many	TRBD1	TRBV6-1	TRBJ1-6	CASSERQGNSPLHF	TGTGCCAGCAGTGAAAGACAGGGTAATTCACCCCTCCACTTT
.	.	TRBV7-2	TRBJ2-1	CASSSGASNEQFF	TGTGCCAGCAGCTCAGGGGCTAGTAATGAGCAGTTCTTC
.	TRBD1	TRBV9	TRBJ2-7	CASSAGQVNYEQYF	TGTGCCAGCAGCGCAGGACAGGTGAACTACGAGCAGTACTTC
many	TRBD1	TRBV7-2	TRBJ2-1	CASSADREVFLSSYNEQFF	TGTGCCAGCAGCGCGGACAGGGAAGTTTTTCTTAGCTCCTACAATGAGCAGTTCTTC
.	.	TRBV7-6	TRBJ2-1	CASSGSGPSGEQFF	TGTGCCAGCAGCGGTAGCGGCCCATCTGGTGAGCAGTTCTTC
once	TRBD1	TRBV30	TRBJ2-7	CACTPRQGAINEQYF	TGTGCCTGCACACCCCGGCAGGGGGCGATCAACGAGCAGTACTTC
many	.	TRBV5-1	TRBJ2-6	CASSSGLTSGANVLTF	TGCGCCAGCAGCTCGGGACTGACCTCTGGGGCCAACGTCCTGACTTTC
.	TRBD1	TRBV28	TRBJ2-7	CASSFIGTGVYEQYF	TGTGCCAGCAGTTTCATAGGGACAGGGGTATACGAGCAGTACTTC
few	TRBD2	TRBV20-1	TRBJ2-7	CSARVRSSGYEQYF	TGCAGTGCTAGAGTGAGATCTAGCGGCTACGAGCAGTACTTC
.	.	TRBV2	TRBJ2-1	CASSRVPGQGLARYNEQFF	TGTGCCAGCAGTCGGGTCCCGGGACAGGGACTAGCGCGTTACAATGAGCAGTTCTTC
many	.	TRBV27	TRBJ2-1	CASSQNRPNEQFF	TGTGCCAGCAGTCAAAATCGTCCAAATGAGCAGTTCTTC
.	.	TRBV2	TRBJ2-6	CASRGSTGPSGANVLTF	TGTGCCAGCAGGGGGTCTACAGGCCCCTCTGGGGCCAACGTCCTGACTTTC
few	.	TRBV25-1	TRBJ1-1	CASSVAGVMNTEAFF	TGTGCCAGCAGTGTGGCAGGCGTAATGAACACTGAAGCTTTCTTT
many	TRBD1	TRBV4-3	TRBJ1-1	CASSQDRGVPNTEAFF	TGCGCCAGCAGCCAAGACAGGGGGGTTCCGAACACTGAAGCTTTCTTT
.	TRBD1	TRBV29-1	TRBJ1-1	CSVEGGQGLAFF	TGCAGCGTTGAAGGGGGACAGGGTCTAGCTTTCTTT
.	TRBD2	TRBV4-1	TRBJ2-7	CASSQQRPGLAGYEQYF	TGCGCCAGCAGCCAGCAGCGACCGGGACTAGCGGGGTACGAGCAGTACTTC
.	TRBD2	TRBV12-3/TRBV12-4	TRBJ2-1	CASSFPSGVSYNEQFF	TGTGCCAGCAGTTTTCCTAGCGGGGTCTCCTACAATGAGCAGTTCTTC
.	TRBD1	TRBV9	TRBJ2-6	CASSVTTGAGANVLTF	TGTGCCAGCAGCGTGACAACAGGGGCCGGGGCCAACGTCCTGACTTTC
.	TRBD1	TRBV12-3/TRBV12-4	TRBJ2-2	CASDDTGAGVDTGELFF	TGTGCCAGCGACGACACAGGGGCTGGGGTGGACACCGGGGAGCTGTTTTTT
.	.	TRBV4-3	TRBJ2-7	CASSREVYSYEQYF	TGCGCCAGCAGCCGAGAGGTCTACTCCTACGAGCAGTACTTC
few	.	TRBV14	TRBJ2-7	CASSQGYFSSYEQYF	TGTGCCAGCAGCCAAGGATACTTCAGCTCCTACGAGCAGTACTTC
.	.	TRBV2	TRBJ1-5	CASSETGRSNQPQHF	TGTGCCAGCAGTGAAACGGGACGGTCCAATCAGCCCCAGCATTTT
few	TRBD2	TRBV20-1	TRBJ2-1	CSAPRTSGRAVTYNEQFF	TGCAGTGCACCTAGGACTAGCGGGAGGGCCGTCACCTACAATGAGCAGTTCTTC
many	.	TRBV2	TRBJ2-7	CASSVERSQYF	TGTGCCAGCAGTGTAGAGAGGTCTCAGTACTTC
many	.	TRBV7-9	TRBJ2-5	CASSLEAETQYF	TGTGCCAGCAGCTTAGAAGCGGAGACCCAGTACTTC
many	.	TRBV29-1	TRBJ2-7	CSVGQAYEQYF	TGCAGCGTTGGACAGGCCTACGAGCAGTACTTC
few	TRBD1	TRBV24-1	TRBJ2-5	CATSDWGTGGETQYF	TGTGCCACCAGTGATTGGGGGACAGGGGGAGAGACCCAGTACTTC
.	.	TRBV27	TRBJ2-7	CASSKGTPRGSYEQYF	TGTGCCAGCAGTAAGGGGACTCCCCGGGGTTCCTACGAGCAGTACTTC
.	.	TRBV12-3/TRBV12-4	TRBJ2-1	CASSRAGAGDNEQFF	TGTGCCAGCAGTCGGGCGGGGGCAGGGGACAATGAGCAGTTCTTC
many	.	TRBV20-1	TRBJ2-1	CSAISGTANNEQFF	TGCAGTGCAATATCCGGGACGGCTAACAATGAGCAGTTCTTC
many	.	TRBV7-9	TRBJ2-5	CASSRRDSVETQYF	TGTGCCAGCAGCCGCAGGGACTCCGTGGAGACCCAGTACTTC
.	TRBD2	TRBV20-1	TRBJ2-3	CSAPRLAGGPEDTQYF	TGCAGTGCCCCGAGACTAGCGGGAGGGCCTGAGGATACGCAGTATTTT
few	.	TRBV4-3	TRBJ1-2	CASSQDNQGPGGYTF	TGCGCCAGCAGCCAAGATAATCAGGGGCCGGGTGGCTACACCTTC
few	.	TRBV4-3	TRBJ2-1	CASSQEGAEQFF	TGCGCCAGCAGCCAAGAAGGGGCTGAGCAGTTCTTC
.	.	TRBV29-1	TRBJ1-2	CSVVFRRGSYTF	TGCAGCGTTGTTTTCAGAAGGGGAAGCTACACCTTC
.	.	TRBV21-1	TRBJ1-1	CASSIGTGGGDTEAFF	TGTGCCAGCAGCATAGGGACAGGGGGCGGGGACACTGAAGCTTTCTTT
many	.	TRBV12-3/TRBV12-4	TRBJ1-6	CASSAQGSSYNSPLHF	TGTGCCAGCAGTGCGCAGGGGAGCTCCTATAATTCACCCCTCCACTTT
few	TRBD1	TRBV7-3	TRBJ1-6	CASSISGQSDSPLHF	TGTGCCAGCAGCATATCGGGACAGTCGGATTCACCCCTCCACTTT
.	.	TRBV7-9	TRBJ2-7	CASSTRSEQYF	TGTGCCAGCAGCACTCGCTCCGAGCAGTACTTC